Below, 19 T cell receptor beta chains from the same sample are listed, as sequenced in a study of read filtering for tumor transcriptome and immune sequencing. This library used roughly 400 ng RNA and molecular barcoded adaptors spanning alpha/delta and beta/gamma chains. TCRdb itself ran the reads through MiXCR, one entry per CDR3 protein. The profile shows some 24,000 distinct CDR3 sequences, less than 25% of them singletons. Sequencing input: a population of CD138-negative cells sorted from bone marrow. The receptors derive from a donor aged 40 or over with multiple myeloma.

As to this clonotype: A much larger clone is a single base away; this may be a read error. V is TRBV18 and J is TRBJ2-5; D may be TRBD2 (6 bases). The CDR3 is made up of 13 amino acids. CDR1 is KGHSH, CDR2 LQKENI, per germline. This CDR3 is CAGSPEGRETQYF. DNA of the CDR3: TGTGCCGGCTCACCGGAGGGGCGAGAGACCCAGTACTTC.

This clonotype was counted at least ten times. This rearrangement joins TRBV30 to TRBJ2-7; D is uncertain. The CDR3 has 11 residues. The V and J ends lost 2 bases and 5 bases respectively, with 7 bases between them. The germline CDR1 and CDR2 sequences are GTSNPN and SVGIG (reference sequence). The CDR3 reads CAWSSGHEQYF. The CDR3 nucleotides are TGTGCCTGGAGTTCGGGCCACGAGCAGTACTTC. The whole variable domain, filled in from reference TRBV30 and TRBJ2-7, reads SQTIHQWPATLVQPVGSPLSLECTVEGTSNPNLYWYRQAAGRGLQLLFYSVGIGQISSEVPQNLSASRPQDRQFILSSKKLLLSDSGFYLCAWSSGHEQYFGPGTRLTVT.

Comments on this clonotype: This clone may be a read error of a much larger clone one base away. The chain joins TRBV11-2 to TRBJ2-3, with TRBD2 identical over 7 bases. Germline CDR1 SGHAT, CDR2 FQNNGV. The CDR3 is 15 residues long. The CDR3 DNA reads TGTGCCAGCAGCTTAGACAGGGAGGGCACAGATACGCAGTGTTTT. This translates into CASSLDREGTDTQCF.

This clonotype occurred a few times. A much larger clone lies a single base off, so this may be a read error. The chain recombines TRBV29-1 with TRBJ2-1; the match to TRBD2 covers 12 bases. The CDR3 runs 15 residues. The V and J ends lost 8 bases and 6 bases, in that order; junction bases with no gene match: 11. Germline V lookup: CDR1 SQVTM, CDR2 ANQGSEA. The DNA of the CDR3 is TGCAGCACACGGGCTAGCGGGGGGGCTGTCAATGAGCAGTTCTTC. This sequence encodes CSTRASGGAVNEQFF.

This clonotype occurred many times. The CDR3 coding sequence is TGCAGCGTTGAGAGGGCAGGGACAGAGACCCAGTACTTC. Translation: CSVERAGTETQYF. The chain has TRBV29-1 and TRBJ2-5, with D perhaps assigned TRBD1 or TRBD2 (5 bases each). CDR3 size: 13 residues. V was pared by 3 bases and J by 4 bases, with 12 bases between. Germline V CDR1 and CDR2: SQVTM, ANQGSEA.

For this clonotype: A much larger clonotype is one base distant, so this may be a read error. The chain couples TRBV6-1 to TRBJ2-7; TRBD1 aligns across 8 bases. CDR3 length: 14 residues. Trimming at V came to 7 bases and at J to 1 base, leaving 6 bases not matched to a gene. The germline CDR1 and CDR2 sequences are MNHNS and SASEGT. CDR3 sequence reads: CASTSGGDSYEQYF. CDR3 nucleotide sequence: TGTGCCAGCACGTCAGGGGGCGATTCCTACGAGCAGTACTTC.

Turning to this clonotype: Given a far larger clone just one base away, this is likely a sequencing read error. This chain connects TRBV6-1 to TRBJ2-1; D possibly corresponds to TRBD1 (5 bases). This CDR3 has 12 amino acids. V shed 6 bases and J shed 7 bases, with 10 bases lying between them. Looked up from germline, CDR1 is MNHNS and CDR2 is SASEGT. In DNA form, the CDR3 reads TGTGCCAGCAGCAAAGGGGATAATGAGCAGTTCTTC. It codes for CASSKGDNEQFF.

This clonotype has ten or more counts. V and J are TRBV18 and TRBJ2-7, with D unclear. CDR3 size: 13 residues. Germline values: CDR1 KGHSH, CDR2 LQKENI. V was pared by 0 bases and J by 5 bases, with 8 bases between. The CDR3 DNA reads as TGTGCCAGCTCACCACCGGGCCAAAACGAGCAGTACTTC. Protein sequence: CASSPPGQNEQYF.

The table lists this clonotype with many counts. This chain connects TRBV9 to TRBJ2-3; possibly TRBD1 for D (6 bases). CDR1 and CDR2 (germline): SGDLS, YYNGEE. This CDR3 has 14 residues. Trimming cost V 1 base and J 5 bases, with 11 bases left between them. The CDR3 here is CASSVTRGGDTQYF. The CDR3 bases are TGTGCCAGCAGCGTAACCAGGGGCGGAGATACGCAGTATTTT. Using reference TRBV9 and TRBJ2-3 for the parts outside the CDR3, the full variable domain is DSGVTQTPKHLITATGQRVTLRCSPRSGDLSVYWYQQSLDQGLQFLIQYYNGEERAKGNILERFSAQQFPDLHSELNLSSLELGDSALYFCASSVTRGGDTQYFGPGTRLTVL.

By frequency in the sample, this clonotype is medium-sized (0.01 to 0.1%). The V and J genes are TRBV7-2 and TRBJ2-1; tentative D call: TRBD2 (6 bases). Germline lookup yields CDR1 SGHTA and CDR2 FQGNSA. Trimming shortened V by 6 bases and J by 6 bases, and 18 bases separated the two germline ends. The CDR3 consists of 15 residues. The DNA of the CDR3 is TGTGCCAGCAGACCCCCGGGACTGGAGGGCAATGAGCAGTTCTTC. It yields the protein CASRPPGLEGNEQFF.

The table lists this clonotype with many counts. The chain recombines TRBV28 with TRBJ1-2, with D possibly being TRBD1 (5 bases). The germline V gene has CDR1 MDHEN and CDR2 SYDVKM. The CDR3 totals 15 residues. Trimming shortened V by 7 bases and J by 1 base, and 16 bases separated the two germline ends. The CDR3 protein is CASILGLGVNYGYTF. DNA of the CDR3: TGTGCCAGCATCTTGGGCCTGGGGGTTAACTATGGCTACACCTTC.

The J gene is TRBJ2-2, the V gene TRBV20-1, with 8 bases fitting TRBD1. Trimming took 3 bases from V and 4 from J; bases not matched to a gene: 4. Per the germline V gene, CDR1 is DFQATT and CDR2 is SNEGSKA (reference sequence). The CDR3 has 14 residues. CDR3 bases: TGCAGTGCTAGCGGGACAGGAGGCACCGGGGAGCTGTTTTTT. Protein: CSASGTGGTGELFF.

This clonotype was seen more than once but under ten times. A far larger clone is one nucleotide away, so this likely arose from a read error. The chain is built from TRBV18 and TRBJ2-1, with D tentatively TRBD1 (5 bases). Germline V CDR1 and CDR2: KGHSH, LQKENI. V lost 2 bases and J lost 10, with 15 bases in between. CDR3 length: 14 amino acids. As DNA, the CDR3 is TGTGCCAGCTCACCAAAGGACATCTCCTACGAGCAGTTCTTC. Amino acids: CASSPKDISYEQFF. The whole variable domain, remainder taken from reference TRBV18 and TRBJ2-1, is NAGVMQNPRHLVRRRGQEARLRCSPMKGHSHVYWYRQLPEEGLKFMVYLQKENIIDESGMPKERFSAEFPKEGPSILRIQQVVRGDSAAYFCASSPKDISYEQFFGPGTRLTVL.

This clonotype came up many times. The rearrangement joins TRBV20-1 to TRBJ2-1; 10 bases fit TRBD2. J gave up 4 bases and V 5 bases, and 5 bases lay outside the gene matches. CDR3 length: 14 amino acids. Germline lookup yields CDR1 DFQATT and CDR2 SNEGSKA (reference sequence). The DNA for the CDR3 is TGCAGTGCTTCGGCTAGCGGGGGATACAATGAGCAGTTCTTC. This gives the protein CSASASGGYNEQFF.

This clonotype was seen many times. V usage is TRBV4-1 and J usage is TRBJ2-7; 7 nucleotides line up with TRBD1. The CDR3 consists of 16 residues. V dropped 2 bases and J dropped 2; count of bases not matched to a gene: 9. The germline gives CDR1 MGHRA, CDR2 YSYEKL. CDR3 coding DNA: TGCGCCAGCAGCCAATCCCCCGGGACAGCCGCCTACGAGCAGTACTTC. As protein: CASSQSPGTAAYEQYF.

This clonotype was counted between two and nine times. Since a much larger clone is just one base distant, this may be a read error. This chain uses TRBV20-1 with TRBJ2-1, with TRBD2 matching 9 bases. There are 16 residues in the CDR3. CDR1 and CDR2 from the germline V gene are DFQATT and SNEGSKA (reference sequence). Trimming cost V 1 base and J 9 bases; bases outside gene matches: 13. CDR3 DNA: TGCAGTGCTAGAGTTTCCGGGACTAGCCTAAAGGGTGAGCAGTTCTTC. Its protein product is CSARVSGTSLKGEQFF.

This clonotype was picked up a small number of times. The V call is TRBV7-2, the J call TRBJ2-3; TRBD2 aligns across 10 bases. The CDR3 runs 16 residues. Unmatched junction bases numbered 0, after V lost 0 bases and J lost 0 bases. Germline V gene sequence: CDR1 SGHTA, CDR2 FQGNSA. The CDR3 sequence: CASSLALAGSTDTQYF. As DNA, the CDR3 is TGTGCCAGCAGCTTAGCACTAGCGGGGAGCACAGATACGCAGTATTTT.

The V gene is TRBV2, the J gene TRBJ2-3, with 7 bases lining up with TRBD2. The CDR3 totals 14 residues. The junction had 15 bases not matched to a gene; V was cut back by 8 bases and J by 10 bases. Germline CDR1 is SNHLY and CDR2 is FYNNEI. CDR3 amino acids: CASGREGETDAQYF. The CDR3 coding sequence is TGTGCCAGCGGGAGGGAGGGAGAGACAGACGCGCAGTATTTT.

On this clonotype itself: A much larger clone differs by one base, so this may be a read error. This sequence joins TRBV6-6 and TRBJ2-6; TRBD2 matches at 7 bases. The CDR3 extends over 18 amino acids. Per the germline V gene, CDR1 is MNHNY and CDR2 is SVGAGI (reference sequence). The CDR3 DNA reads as TGTACCAGCAGTTTGAGCGGGACTGTCAGCTCTGGGGCCAACGTCCTGACTTTC. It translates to CTSSLSGTVSSGANVLTF.